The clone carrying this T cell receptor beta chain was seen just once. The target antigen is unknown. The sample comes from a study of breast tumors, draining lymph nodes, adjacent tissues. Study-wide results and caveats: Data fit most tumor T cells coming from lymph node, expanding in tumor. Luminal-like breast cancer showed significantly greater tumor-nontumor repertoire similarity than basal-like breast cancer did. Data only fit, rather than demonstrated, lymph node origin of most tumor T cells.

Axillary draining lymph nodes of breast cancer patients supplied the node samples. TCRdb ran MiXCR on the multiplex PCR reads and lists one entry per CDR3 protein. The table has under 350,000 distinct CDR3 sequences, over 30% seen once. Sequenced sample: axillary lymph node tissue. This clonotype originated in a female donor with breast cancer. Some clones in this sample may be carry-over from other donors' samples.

CDR3 residues: CASSLHFLSGTGEGGSNQPQHF. The DNA of the CDR3 is TGTGCCAGCAGCTTGCACTTCCTCTCAGGGACAGGCGAGGGGGGCAGCAATCAGCCCCAGCATTTT. This sequence joins TRBV7-3 and TRBJ1-5; 8 nucleotides match TRBD1. The J segment lost 1 base and the V segment lost 3 bases, leaving 23 bases of the junction unmatched. CDR3 length: 22 amino acids. Germline CDR1 is SGHTA and CDR2 is FQGTGA.